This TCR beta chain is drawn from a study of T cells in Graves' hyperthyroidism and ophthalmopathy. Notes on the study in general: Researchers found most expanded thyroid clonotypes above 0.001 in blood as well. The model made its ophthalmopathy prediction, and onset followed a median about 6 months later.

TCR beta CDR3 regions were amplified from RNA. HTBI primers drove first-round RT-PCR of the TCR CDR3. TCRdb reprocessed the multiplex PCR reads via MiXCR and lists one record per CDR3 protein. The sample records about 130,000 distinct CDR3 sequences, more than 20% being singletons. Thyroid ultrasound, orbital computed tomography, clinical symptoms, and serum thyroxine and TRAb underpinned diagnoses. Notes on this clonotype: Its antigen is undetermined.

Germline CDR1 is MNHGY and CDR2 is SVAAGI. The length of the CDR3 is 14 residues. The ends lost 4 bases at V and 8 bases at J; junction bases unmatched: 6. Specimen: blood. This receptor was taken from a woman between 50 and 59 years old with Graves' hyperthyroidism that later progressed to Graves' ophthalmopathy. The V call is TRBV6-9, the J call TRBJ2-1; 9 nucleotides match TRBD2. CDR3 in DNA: TGTGCCAGCAGTTTGAATCCTAGCGGGGATGAGCAGTTCTTC. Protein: CASSLNPSGDEQFF.